This T cell receptor beta chain came from a study of cytomegalovirus exposure and HLA in healthy donors. Turning to the study itself: In a later analysis, it was reported that the roughly 130 validation repertoires had been produced on the same platform as the roughly 650 repertoires belonging to the first cohort.

Study results and limitations: Both high specificity and high sensitivity reportedly marked the classifier's diagnosis of cytomegalovirus status. Within the 120 or so validation repertoires, first-cohort TCR clusters tended to co-occur, according to a later analysis.

The CDR3 covers 16 residues. Deletions cut 4 bases from V and 1 base from J, with 16 bases between. Germline CDR1 MNHNS, CDR2 SASEGT. Sequencing was performed with immunoSEQ multiplex PCR; in TCRdb, only in-frame clones are kept and a portion is missing. The top ten hold roughly 2% of the sample, which has about 200,000 clones, around 87% seen once. Worth noting for this clone: The antigen is not known.

The donors were part of the validation cohort, which consisted of roughly 110 subjects and was separate from the first cohort of around 620 subjects. The J gene is TRBJ1-1, the V gene TRBV6-1; D not resolved. The material sequenced was PBMCs. The source of this sequence is a woman aged 18-29 years in good health and CMV-seropositive. In DNA, the CDR3 is TGTGCCAGCAGTGGAGGACCAGCTAGCCCGAACACTGAAGCTTTCTTT. Translation: CASSGGPASPNTEAFF.